The next 21 T cell receptor beta chains were all read from a single sample in a study of T-cell memory formation after mild COVID-19. MiXCR, applied by TCRdb to the 5' RACE reads, yields one record per CDR3 protein. This sample has 280,000 or so distinct CDR3 sequences; around 17% occur once, and the top ten carry more than 20%. The sample consisted of PBMCs or a T cell subset sorted from them (not recorded which). The receptors were sampled from a man between 18 and 35 years old who had mild COVID-19 (a few samples of this study predate the infection). Cell type and time point are not known.

This clonotype turned up a few times. The chain links TRBV7-9 to TRBJ2-1; perhaps TRBD2 as D (7 bases). The CDR3 covers 15 residues. Germline CDR1 is SEHNR and CDR2 is FQNEAQ (reference sequence). V lost 3 bases and J lost 6, with 15 bases in between. The CDR3 DNA follows: TGTGCCAGCAGCTTCTATGCGGGGGCCCCCAATGAGCAGTTCTTC. It is translated as CASSFYAGAPNEQFF.

This sequence joins TRBV3-1 and TRBJ2-1; 9 nucleotides align to TRBD2. Germline V lookup: CDR1 LGHDT, CDR2 YNNKEL (reference sequence). CDR3 length equals 16 residues. V dropped 1 base and J dropped 6; count of bases not matched to a gene: 7. CDR3 sequence: CASSQVSSGVLNEQFF. Written as DNA, the CDR3 is TGTGCCAGCAGCCAAGTATCTAGCGGGGTCCTCAATGAGCAGTTCTTC.

The chain couples TRBV4-1 to TRBJ2-1, with D unresolved. Deletions cut 0 bases from V and 3 bases from J, with 21 bases between. From germline, CDR1 is MGHRA and CDR2 YSYEKL. The CDR3 consists of 19 residues. The CDR3 region has the DNA TGCGCCAGCAGCCAAGATTCCACCCGAGATTCGTCGTTCTACAATGAGCAGTTCTTC. Translated: CASSQDSTRDSSFYNEQFF.

The chain carries TRBV6-2 or TRBV6-3 and TRBJ2-3, with TRBD1 as a possible D gene (5 bases). Germline CDR1 and CDR2: MNHEY and SVGEGT. The CDR3 contains 12 residues. V lost 5 bases to trimming and J lost 7 bases, with 10 bases between them. CDR3 protein: CASSVKGHTQYF. The CDR3 nucleotides are TGTGCCAGCAGTGTAAAGGGGCATACGCAGTATTTT.

This chain links TRBV9 with TRBJ2-4; TRBD1 matches at 9 bases. This CDR3 contains 15 residues. Germline V gene data show CDR1 as SGDLS and CDR2 as YYNGEE. V lost 5 bases, J lost 12 bases, and 15 bases stayed unmatched. The CDR3 region is CASSRGTGGYDTQYF. Written as DNA, the CDR3 is TGTGCCAGCAGTAGAGGAACAGGGGGCTATGACACTCAGTACTTC.

In its sample, this clonotype was seen a few times. The chain has TRBV6-2 or TRBV6-3 and TRBJ2-1; 7 bases fit TRBD2. V was clipped by 7 bases and J by 9 bases; unmatched bases: 21. The CDR3 consists of 17 residues. Germline V gene data show CDR1 as MNHEY and CDR2 as SVGEGT. The CDR3 region has the DNA TGTGCCAGCACACCCCCATGGATGGCGGGGGTGTTTGGTGAGCAGTTCTTC. Its translation is CASTPPWMAGVFGEQFF.

In its sample, this clonotype was seen a few times. The V call is TRBV6-1, the J call TRBJ1-2, with D perhaps TRBD1 (6 bases). With 5 bases removed from V and 3 bases from J, the gap between germline ends came to 19 bases. There are 16 residues in the CDR3. The germline V gene has CDR1 MNHNS and CDR2 SASEGT. CDR3 DNA: TGTGCCAGCAGTCAGGACAGCGCCTTGCTGCACTATGGCTACACCTTC. Translating gives CASSQDSALLHYGYTF.

This clonotype was recorded a few times. The J gene is TRBJ2-7, the V gene TRBV5-1, with 7 bases matching TRBD2. The germline CDR1 and CDR2 sequences are SGHRS and YFSETQ. The CDR3 is 14 residues long. With V trimmed by 5 bases and J by 6 bases, 11 bases remained unmatched. The CDR3 bases are TGCGCCAGCAGTTCGATCGGGGGGACTGCCGAGCAGTACTTC. Translation: CASSSIGGTAEQYF.

The chain links TRBV18 to TRBJ1-5; 9 bases map to TRBD1. The CDR3 runs 14 residues. The J segment lost 4 bases and the V segment lost 8 bases, leaving 6 bases of the junction unmatched. Germline lookup yields CDR1 KGHSH and CDR2 LQKENI. For the CDR3, the DNA is TGTGCCAGCGCTCGGACAGGGGTGAATCAGCCCCAGCATTTT. Protein product: CASARTGVNQPQHF.

This clonotype was seen more than once but under ten times. The chain couples TRBV15 to TRBJ1-2; TRBD1 is a possible D gene (5 bases). Trimming shortened V by 5 bases and J by 6 bases, and 13 bases separated the two germline ends. Germline-derived CDR1 and CDR2 are LNHNV and YYDKDF (reference sequence). This CDR3 comprises 13 residues. As DNA, the CDR3 is TGTGCCACCAGCCTCGGGACTTCCGATGGCTACACCTTC. This codes for CATSLGTSDGYTF.

This sequence joins TRBV7-2 and TRBJ2-3, with D tentatively TRBD2 (6 bases). The germline V gene has CDR1 SGHTA and CDR2 FQGNSA. V lost 6 bases to trimming and J lost 4 bases, with 20 bases between them. This CDR3 has 16 residues. The CDR3 protein is CASSMLGRGSADTQYF. The CDR3 bases are TGTGCCAGCAGTATGCTCGGGCGGGGTAGCGCAGATACGCAGTATTTT.

This clonotype occurred a few times. This chain connects TRBV7-9 to TRBJ2-6; D ambiguous. Germline assignment: CDR1 SEHNR and CDR2 FQNEAQ (reference sequence). Trimming removed 5 bases at V and 0 bases at J, with 8 bases between. This CDR3 comprises 15 residues. CDR3 DNA: TGTGCCAGCAGCACCCACAGCTCTGGGGCCAACGTCCTGACTTTC. It encodes CASSTHSSGANVLTF. Full variable domain (missing parts from reference TRBV7-9 and TRBJ2-6): DTGVSQNPRHKITKRGQNVTFRCDPISEHNRLYWYRQTLGQGPEFLTYFQNEAQLEKSRLLSDRFSAERPKGSFSTLEIQRTEQGDSAMYLCASSTHSSGANVLTFGAGSRLTVL.

The chain recombines TRBV5-1 with TRBJ1-1; 10 bases line up with TRBD1. CDR1 is SGHRS, CDR2 YFSETQ, per germline. V was clipped by 3 bases and J by 1 base; unmatched bases: 6. The CDR3 covers 16 residues. CDR3 DNA: TGCGCCAGCAGCTGGGGGACAGGGGAGCGGAACACTGAAGCTTTCTTT. This codes for CASSWGTGERNTEAFF.

The rearrangement joins TRBV24-1 to TRBJ2-1; D is ambiguous. The CDR3 runs 16 residues. Looked up from germline, CDR1 is KGHDR and CDR2 is SFDVKD. The V end was cut by 3 bases, the J end by 3 bases, with 14 bases between. CDR3 in DNA: TGTGCCACCAGTGATCCCGGAGCAAACCACTACAATGAGCAGTTCTTC. Its protein product is CATSDPGANHYNEQFF.

This clonotype has a handful of counts. This rearrangement joins TRBV9 to TRBJ1-6; D gene uncertain. The CDR3 spans 13 residues. The germline V and J ends were trimmed by 4 bases and 10 bases, with 12 bases remaining between them. Germline CDR1 SGDLS, CDR2 YYNGEE. CDR3 sequence (DNA): TGTGCCAGCAGCTCTCGGGCGTACTCACCCCTCCACTTT. It encodes CASSSRAYSPLHF.

J is TRBJ1-1 and V is TRBV12-3 or TRBV12-4; 7 positions agree with TRBD1. The J segment lost 5 bases and the V segment lost 4 bases, leaving 7 bases of the junction unmatched. The CDR3 is 14 residues long. The CDR3 reads CASSSIGGQTEAFF. The CDR3 nucleotides are TGTGCCAGCAGTTCAATAGGGGGCCAAACTGAAGCTTTCTTT.

The chain recombines TRBV7-2 with TRBJ1-1; the D is unclear. Looked up from germline, CDR1 is SGHTA and CDR2 is FQGNSA. The CDR3 has 15 amino acids. Trimming removed 2 bases at V and 1 base at J, with 11 bases between. The CDR3 here is CASSLFPNGNTEAFF. Written as DNA, the CDR3 is TGTGCCAGCAGCTTATTTCCGAACGGGAACACTGAAGCTTTCTTT.

V is TRBV7-9 and J is TRBJ2-5; 7 bases fit TRBD1. After removal of 7 bases from V and 4 bases from J, the junction contained 9 bases not matched to a gene. Germline V lookup: CDR1 SEHNR, CDR2 FQNEAQ (reference sequence). This CDR3 has 14 residues. The CDR3 region is CASTPRTGGETQYF. CDR3 DNA sequence: TGTGCCAGCACGCCCAGGACAGGCGGAGAGACCCAGTACTTC.

In this sample, this clonotype turned up once. The rearrangement uses TRBV4-3 and TRBJ2-1, with D unclear. Germline CDR1 reads LGHNA; CDR2 reads YSLEER. This CDR3 region has 15 residues. The ends were cut back, 10 bases at V and 0 bases at J, with 16 bases in the middle. The CDR3 coding sequence is TGCGCCACCAGTATCGGAACGAGCTCCTACAATGAGCAGTTCTTC. Its translation: CATSIGTSSYNEQFF.

This sequence joins TRBV29-1 and TRBJ2-3, with 7 bases identical to TRBD1. CDR1 and CDR2 (germline): SQVTM, ANQGSEA. After removal of 7 bases from V and 1 base from J, the junction contained 5 bases not matched to a gene. The CDR3 extends over 13 amino acids. CDR3 DNA: TGCAGCGGAGGACAGGTGGGCACAGATACGCAGTATTTT. Amino acid sequence: CSGGQVGTDTQYF.

The rearrangement uses TRBV5-1 and TRBJ2-3; TRBD1 matches at 8 bases. This CDR3 comprises 14 residues. Germline V gives CDR1 SGHRS, CDR2 YFSETQ. J was trimmed by 3 bases and V by 5 bases; bases with no gene match: 5. Here the CDR3 DNA reads TGCGCCAGCAGTTACAGGGGGACGACAGATACGCAGTATTTT. Its translation: CASSYRGTTDTQYF. The variable domain in full, with the rest retrieved from reference TRBV5-1 and TRBJ2-3, is KAGVTQTPRYLIKTRGQQVTLSCSPISGHRSVSWYQQTPGQGLQFLFEYFSETQRNKGNFPGRFSGRQFSNSRSEMNVSTLELGDSALYLCASSYRGTTDTQYFGPGTRLTVL.